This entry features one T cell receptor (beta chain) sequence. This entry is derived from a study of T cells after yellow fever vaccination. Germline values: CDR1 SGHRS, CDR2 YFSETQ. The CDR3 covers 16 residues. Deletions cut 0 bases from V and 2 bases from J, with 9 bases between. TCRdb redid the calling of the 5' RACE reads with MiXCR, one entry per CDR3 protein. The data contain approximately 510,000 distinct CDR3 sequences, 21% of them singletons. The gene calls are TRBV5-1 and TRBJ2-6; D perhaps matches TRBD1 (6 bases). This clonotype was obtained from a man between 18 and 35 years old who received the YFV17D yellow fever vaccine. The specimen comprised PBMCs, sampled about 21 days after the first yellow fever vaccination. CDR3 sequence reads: CASSLAQGTGANVLTF. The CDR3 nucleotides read TGCGCCAGCAGCTTGGCCCAGGGGACTGGGGCCAACGTCCTGACTTTC.